This T cell receptor (beta chain) appears in the sequencing data of a study of cytomegalovirus exposure and HLA in healthy donors. Overall study results and limits: A later analysis found most CMV-associated TCR beta chains apparently HLA-restricted.

Concerning this clone: Its antigen remains unidentified.

This PCR relied on a set of 60 Vbeta primers and 13 Jbeta primers. Assay used: immunoSEQ multiplex PCR; TCRdb lists only in-frame clones, some missing. The sample holds roughly 200,000 clones, over 80% seen once. The clonotype comes from a man aged 50 or older in good health and CMV-seronegative. Sequencing input: PBMCs.

CDR3 amino acids: CASSLMREETQYF. The CDR3 nucleotides are TGTGCCAGCAGCTTAATGCGGGAAGAGACCCAGTACTTC. The chain uses TRBV7-9 and TRBJ2-5, with a tentative D call TRBD2 (5 bases). Germline V lookup: CDR1 SEHNR, CDR2 FQNEAQ (reference sequence). V gave up 2 bases and J gave up 3 bases, with 7 bases separating them. This CDR3 region has 13 residues.